This T cell receptor (beta chain) came from a study of T cell repertoires in cytomegalovirus infection (dated by TCRdb to the late 2010s). Broadly, across the study: Because public TCR beta signatures pointed to carriage of CMV infection together with the matching HLA type, the HLA type of each donor mattered for the analysis. Results and caveats for the whole study, not just this receptor: In both this cohort and an independent roughly 400-donor cohort, the cumulative frequency of public TCR beta family members distinguished carriers of CMV infection plus the relevant HLA type. The ex vivo response was dominated by HLA-C-restricted CMV-specific TCR beta clonotypes, which also provided the single most frequent clonotype in two of eight donors.

This clonotype was found many times. Its recognized antigen is unknown. No base qualities exist here, and no much larger clone lies one base off it. Based on the germline V gene, the CDR1 and CDR2 sequences are SGHVS and FNYEAQ. Spanning cysteine to phenylalanine, the CDR3 consists of 11 amino acids. Left in the record is the CDR3 DNA by itself, 33 bases read in frame from the first base. V gives up 5 bases and J gives up 4 bases, and the segment between their germline ends measures 2 bases. The instrument was an Illumina HiSeq 1500. TCRdb took the public reads, trimmed them with fastp at Q25, ran MiXCR for clone calling and kept in-frame beta chains. Records with the same CDR3 protein are collapsed into one entry carrying the most frequent genes and DNA. The table for this sample lists 250,000 to 300,000 distinct CDR3 sequences; about a sixth of them were counted only once. Less than 50% of the sample comes from the top ten.

The sequenced sample consisted of CD8+ T cells from PBMCs. The chain uses TRBV7-6 and TRBJ2-2; the D gene assignment is ambiguous. This TCR was sampled from a human donor in good health (CMV status not recorded). Some clones in this sample may be carry-over from other donors' samples. The DNA sequence follows: TGTGCCAGCAGCGCCACCGGGGAGCTGTTTTTT. It encodes CASSATGELFF.